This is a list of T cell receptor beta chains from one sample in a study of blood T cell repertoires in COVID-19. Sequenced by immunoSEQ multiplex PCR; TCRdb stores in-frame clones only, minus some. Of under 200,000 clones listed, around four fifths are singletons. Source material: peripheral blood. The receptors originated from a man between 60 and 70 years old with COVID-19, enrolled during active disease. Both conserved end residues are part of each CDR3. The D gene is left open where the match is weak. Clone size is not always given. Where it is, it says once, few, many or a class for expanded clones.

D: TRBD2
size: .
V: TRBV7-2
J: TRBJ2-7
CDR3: CASSLSAGFNYEQYF
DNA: TGTGCCAGCAGCTTATCAGCGGGATTTAATTACGAGCAGTACTTC

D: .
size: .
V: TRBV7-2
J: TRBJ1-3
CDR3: CASSLIPDLSSGNTIYF
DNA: TGTGCCAGCAGCTTAATCCCCGACTTGAGCTCTGGAAACACCATATATTTT

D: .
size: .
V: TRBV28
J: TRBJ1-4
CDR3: CASSFREKLFF
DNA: TGTGCCAGCAGTTTCCGTGAAAAACTGTTTTTT

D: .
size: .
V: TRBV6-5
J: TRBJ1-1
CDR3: CASSTTIEAFF
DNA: TGTGCCAGCAGTACAACCATTGAAGCTTTCTTT

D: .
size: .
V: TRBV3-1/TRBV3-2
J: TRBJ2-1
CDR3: CASSQDYRYNEQFF
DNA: TGTGCCAGCAGCCAAGACTACAGATACAATGAGCAGTTCTTC

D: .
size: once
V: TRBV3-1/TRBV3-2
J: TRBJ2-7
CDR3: CASSQRQKQYF
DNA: TGTGCCAGCAGCCAACGACAGAAGCAGTACTTC

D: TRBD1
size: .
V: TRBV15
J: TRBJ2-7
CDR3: CATSRDRGREQYF
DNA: TGTGCCACCAGCAGAGACAGGGGGCGCGAGCAGTACTTC

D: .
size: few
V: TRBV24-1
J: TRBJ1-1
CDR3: CATSSGTEAFF
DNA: TGTGCCACCAGTTCCGGCACTGAAGCTTTCTTT

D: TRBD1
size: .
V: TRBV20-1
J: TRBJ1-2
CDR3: CSASHRGHYGYTF
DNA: TGCAGTGCTAGTCACAGGGGGCACTATGGCTACACCTTC

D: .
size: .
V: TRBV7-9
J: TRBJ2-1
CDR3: CASSDEITGYNEQFF
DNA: TGTGCCAGCAGCGATGAAATCACGGGATACAATGAGCAGTTCTTC

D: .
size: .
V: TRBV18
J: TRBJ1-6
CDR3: CASSIGGNSPLHF
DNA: TGTGCCAGCTCAATAGGCGGTAATTCACCCCTCCACTTT

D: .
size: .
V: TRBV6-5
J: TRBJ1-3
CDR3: CASRWNRASGNTIYF
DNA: TGTGCCAGCAGGTGGAACAGGGCTTCTGGAAACACCATATATTTT

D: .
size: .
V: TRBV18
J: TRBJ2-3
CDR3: CASSLTGPDTQYF
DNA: TGTGCCAGCTCACTCACAGGCCCAGATACGCAGTATTTT

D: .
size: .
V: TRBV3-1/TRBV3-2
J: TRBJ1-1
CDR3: CASSQEIRRGGEAFF
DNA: TGTGCCAGCAGCCAAGAAATTCGCAGGGGCGGTGAAGCTTTCTTT

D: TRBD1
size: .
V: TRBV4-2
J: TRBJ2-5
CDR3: CASSQTGGQETQYF
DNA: TGTGCCAGCAGCCAGACAGGGGGCCAAGAGACCCAGTACTTC

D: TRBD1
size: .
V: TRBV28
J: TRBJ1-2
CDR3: CASSRDRGDKGGYTF
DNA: TGTGCCAGCAGTAGGGACAGGGGGGACAAAGGAGGCTACACCTTC

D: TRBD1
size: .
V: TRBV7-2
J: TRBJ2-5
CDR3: CASSLQTGYGETQYF
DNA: TGTGCCAGCAGCTTGCAGACAGGGTACGGCGAGACCCAGTACTTC

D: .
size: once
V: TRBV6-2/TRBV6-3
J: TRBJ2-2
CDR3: CASSYTRTNTGELFF
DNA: TGTGCCAGCAGTTATACACGCACGAACACCGGGGAGCTGTTTTTT